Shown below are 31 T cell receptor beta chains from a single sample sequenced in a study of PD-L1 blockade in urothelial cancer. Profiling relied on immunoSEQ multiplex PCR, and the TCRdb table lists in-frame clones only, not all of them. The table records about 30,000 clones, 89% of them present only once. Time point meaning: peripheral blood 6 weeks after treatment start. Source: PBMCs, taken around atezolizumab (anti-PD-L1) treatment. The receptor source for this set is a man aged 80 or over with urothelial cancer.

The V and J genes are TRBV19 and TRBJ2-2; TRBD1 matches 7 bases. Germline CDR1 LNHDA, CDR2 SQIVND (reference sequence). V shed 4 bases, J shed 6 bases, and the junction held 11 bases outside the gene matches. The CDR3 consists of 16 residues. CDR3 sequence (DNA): TGTGCCAGTAGTAGACGACAGGGCTCGGATCCCGGGGAGCTGTTTTTT. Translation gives CASSRRQGSDPGELFF.

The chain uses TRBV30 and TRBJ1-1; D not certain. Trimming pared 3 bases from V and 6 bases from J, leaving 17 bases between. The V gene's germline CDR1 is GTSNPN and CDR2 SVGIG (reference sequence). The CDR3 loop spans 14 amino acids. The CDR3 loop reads CAWRSGVPRAEAFF. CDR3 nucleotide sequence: TGTGCCTGGAGATCCGGAGTCCCGCGTGCTGAAGCTTTCTTT.

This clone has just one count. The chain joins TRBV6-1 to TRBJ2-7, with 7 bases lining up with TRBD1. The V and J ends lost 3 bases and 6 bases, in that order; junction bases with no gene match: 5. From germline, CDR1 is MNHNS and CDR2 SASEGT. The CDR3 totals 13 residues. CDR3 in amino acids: CASSEGTAREQYF. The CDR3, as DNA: TGTGCCAGCAGTGAGGGGACAGCTCGCGAGCAGTACTTC.

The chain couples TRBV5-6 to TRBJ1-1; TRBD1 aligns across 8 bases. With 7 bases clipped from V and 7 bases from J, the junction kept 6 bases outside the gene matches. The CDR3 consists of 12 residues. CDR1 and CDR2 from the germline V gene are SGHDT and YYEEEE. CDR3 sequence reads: CASGQGLGEAFF. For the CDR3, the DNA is TGTGCCAGCGGACAGGGTTTGGGTGAAGCTTTCTTT.

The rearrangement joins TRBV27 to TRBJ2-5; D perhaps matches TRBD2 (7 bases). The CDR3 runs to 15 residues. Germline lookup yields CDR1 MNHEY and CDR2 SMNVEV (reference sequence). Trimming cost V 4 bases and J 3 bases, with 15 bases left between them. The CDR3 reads CASSWGWGGKETQYF. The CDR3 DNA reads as TGTGCCAGCAGTTGGGGTTGGGGGGGCAAAGAGACCCAGTACTTC.

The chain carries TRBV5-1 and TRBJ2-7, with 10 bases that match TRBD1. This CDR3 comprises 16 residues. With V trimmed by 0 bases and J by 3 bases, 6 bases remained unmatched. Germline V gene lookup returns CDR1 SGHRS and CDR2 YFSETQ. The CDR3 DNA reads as TGCGCCAGCAGCTTGGGGGGGACAGGGGCGCTCTACGAGCAGTACTTC. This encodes CASSLGGTGALYEQYF.

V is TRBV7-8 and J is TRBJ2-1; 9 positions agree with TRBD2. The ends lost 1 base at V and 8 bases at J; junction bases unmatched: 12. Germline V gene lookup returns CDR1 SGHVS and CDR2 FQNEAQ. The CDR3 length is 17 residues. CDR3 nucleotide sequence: TGTGCCAGCAGCTTAGGCGAGGGGACTAGCTTGAGGCATGAGCAGTTCTTC. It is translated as CASSLGEGTSLRHEQFF.

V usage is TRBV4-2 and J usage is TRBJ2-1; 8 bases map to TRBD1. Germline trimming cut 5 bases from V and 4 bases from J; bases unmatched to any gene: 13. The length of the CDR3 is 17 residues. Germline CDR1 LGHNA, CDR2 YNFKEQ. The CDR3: CASSLATGQGAYNEQFF. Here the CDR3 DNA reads TGTGCCAGCAGCTTGGCGACTGGACAGGGAGCGTACAATGAGCAGTTCTTC.

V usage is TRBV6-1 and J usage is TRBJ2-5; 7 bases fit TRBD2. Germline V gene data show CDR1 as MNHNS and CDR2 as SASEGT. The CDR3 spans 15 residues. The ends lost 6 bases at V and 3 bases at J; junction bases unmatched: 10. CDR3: CASRLGGREKETQYF. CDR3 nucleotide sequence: TGTGCCAGCAGGTTGGGAGGGCGGGAGAAAGAGACCCAGTACTTC.

CDR3 sequence reads: CSVRNYGDTLGSGELFF. In nucleotides, the CDR3 is TGCAGCGTTAGGAACTATGGGGACACTCTCGGATCCGGGGAGCTGTTTTTT. The chain joins TRBV29-1 to TRBJ2-2, with TRBD1 as a possible D gene (6 bases). The CDR3 runs 17 residues. V lost 5 bases and J 6 bases, leaving 25 bases between the germline ends. Germline CDR1 SQVTM, CDR2 ANQGSEA.

CDR3 DNA: TGTGCCAGCAGTGCCTCTGAGCTTGGGGACAGGAACACTGAAGCTTTCTTT. Translating it yields CASSASELGDRNTEAFF. The rearrangement uses TRBV6-4 and TRBJ1-1; 7 nucleotides line up with TRBD1. Germline values: CDR1 MRHNA, CDR2 SNTAGT. V shed 4 bases and J 1 base; nucleotides not matched to a gene: 12. The CDR3 sequence is 17 residues long.

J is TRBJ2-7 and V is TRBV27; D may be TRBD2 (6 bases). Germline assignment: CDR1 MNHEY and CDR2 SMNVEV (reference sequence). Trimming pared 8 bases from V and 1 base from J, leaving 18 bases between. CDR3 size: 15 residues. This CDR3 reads CASRSSGSQSYEQYF. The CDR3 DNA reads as TGTGCCAGCCGGTCCTCCGGGAGCCAATCCTACGAGCAGTACTTC.

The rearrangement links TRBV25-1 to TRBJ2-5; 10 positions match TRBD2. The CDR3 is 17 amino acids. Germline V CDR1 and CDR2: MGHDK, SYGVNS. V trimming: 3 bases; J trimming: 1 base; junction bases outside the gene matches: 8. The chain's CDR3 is CASSDPLAGILQETQYF. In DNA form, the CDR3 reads TGTGCCAGCAGTGACCCACTAGCGGGGATCCTCCAAGAGACCCAGTACTTC.

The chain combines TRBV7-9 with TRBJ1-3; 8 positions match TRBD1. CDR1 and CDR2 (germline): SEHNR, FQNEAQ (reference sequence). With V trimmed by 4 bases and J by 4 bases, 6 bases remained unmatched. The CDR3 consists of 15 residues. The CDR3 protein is CASSWDRLGGNTIYF. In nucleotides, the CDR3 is TGTGCCAGCAGCTGGGACAGGCTGGGAGGAAACACCATATATTTT.

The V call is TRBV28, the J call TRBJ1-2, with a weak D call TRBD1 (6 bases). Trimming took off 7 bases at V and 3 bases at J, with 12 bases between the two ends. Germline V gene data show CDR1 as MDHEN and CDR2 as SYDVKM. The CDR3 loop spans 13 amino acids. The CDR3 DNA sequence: TGTGCCAGCACCCTGGACAGCGACTATGGCTACACCTTC. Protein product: CASTLDSDYGYTF.

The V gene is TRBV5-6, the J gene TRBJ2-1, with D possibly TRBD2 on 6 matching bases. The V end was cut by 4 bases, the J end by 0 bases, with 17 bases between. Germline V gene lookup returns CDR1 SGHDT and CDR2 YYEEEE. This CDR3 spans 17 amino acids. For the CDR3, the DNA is TGTGCCAGCAGCCCGATTAACAGCGGGCTCTCCTACAATGAGCAGTTCTTC. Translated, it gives CASSPINSGLSYNEQFF.

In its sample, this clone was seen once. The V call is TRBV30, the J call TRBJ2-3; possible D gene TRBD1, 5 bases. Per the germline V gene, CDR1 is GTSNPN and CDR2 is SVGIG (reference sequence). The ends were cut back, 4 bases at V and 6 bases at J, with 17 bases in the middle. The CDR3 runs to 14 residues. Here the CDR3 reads CAWTALGALDTQYF. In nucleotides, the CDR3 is TGTGCCTGGACCGCCCTAGGGGCGCTGGATACGCAGTATTTT.

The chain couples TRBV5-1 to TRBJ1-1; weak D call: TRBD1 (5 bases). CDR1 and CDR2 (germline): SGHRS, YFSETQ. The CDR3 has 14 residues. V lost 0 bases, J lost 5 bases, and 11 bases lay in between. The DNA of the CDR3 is TGCGCCAGCAGCTTGGGGGGCGGTGGGACTGAAGCTTTCTTT. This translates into CASSLGGGGTEAFF.

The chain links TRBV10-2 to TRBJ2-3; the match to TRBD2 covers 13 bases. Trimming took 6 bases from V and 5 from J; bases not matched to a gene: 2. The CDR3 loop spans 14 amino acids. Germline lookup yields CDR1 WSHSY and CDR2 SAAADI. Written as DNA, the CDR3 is TGCGCCAGCAGAGGACTAGCGGGAGAAGATACGCAGTATTTT. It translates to CASRGLAGEDTQYF.

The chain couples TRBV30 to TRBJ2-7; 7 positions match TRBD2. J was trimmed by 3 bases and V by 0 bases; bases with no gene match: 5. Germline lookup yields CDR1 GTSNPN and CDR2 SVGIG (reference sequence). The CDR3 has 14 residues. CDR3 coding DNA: TGTGCCTGGAGTGTGGGGGGGTCGAGCTACGAGCAGTACTTC. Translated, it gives CAWSVGGSSYEQYF.

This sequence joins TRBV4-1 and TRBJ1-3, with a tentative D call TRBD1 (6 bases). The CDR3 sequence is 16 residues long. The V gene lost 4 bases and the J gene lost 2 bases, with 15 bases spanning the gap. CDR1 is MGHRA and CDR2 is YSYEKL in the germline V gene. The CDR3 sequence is CASSPRLAGAGNTIYF. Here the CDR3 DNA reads TGCGCCAGCAGCCCCCGACTCGCAGGGGCTGGAAACACCATATATTTT.

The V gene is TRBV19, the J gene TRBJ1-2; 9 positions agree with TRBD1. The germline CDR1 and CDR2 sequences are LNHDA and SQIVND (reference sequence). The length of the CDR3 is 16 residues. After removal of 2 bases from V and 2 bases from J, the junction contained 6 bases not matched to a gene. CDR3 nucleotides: TGTGCCAGTAGTATAACGGGGACAGGGAGCAACTATGGCTACACCTTC. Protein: CASSITGTGSNYGYTF.

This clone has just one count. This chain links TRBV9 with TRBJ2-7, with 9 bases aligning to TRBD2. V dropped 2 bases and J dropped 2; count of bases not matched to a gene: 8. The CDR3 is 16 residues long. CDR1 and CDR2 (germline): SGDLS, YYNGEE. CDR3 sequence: CASSVGIAGDTYEQYF. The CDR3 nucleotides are TGTGCCAGCAGCGTGGGTATAGCGGGAGACACCTACGAGCAGTACTTC.

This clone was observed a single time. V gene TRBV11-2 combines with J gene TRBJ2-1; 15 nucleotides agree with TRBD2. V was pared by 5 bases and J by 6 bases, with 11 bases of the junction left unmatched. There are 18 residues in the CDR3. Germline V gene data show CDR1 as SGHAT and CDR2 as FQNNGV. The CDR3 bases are TGTGCCAGCAGCCCAAGGACTAGCGGGAGGGCCGCAGGCAATGAGCAGTTCTTC. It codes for CASSPRTSGRAAGNEQFF.

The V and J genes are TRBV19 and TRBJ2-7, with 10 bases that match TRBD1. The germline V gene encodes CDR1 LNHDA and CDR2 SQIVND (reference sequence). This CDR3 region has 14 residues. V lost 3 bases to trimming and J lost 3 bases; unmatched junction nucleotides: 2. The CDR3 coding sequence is TGTGCCAGTAGTATGGGACAGGGGAACTACGAGCAGTACTTC. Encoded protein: CASSMGQGNYEQYF.

The CDR3 region has the DNA TGTGCCAGCAGCGTAGCTCAGGGGTGGCAAGAGACCCAGTACTTC. This translates into CASSVAQGWQETQYF. The chain carries TRBV9 and TRBJ2-5; TRBD1 might be the D (6 bases). This CDR3 spans 15 amino acids. V was cut by 0 bases and J by 2 bases, with 11 bases left in between. Germline V gene sequence: CDR1 SGDLS, CDR2 YYNGEE.

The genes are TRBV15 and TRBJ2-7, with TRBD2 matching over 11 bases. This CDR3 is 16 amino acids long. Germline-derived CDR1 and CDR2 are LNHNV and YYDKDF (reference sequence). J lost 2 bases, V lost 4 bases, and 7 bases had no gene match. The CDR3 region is CATSKGTSGGPYEQYF. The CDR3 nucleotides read TGTGCCACCAGCAAGGGAACTAGCGGGGGACCCTACGAGCAGTACTTC.

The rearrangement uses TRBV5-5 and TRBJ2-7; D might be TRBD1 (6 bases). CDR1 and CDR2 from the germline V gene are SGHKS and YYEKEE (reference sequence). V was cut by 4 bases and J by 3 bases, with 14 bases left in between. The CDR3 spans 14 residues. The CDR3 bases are TGTGCCAGCAGCGACCGGGGACAACACTACGAGCAGTACTTC. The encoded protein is CASSDRGQHYEQYF.

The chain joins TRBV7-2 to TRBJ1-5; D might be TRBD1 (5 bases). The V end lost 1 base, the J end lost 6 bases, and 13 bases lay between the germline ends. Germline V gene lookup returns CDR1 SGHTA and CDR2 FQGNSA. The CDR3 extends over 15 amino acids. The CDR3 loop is CASSLVTGGAQPQHF. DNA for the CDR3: TGTGCCAGCAGCTTAGTTACAGGAGGGGCTCAGCCCCAGCATTTT.

CDR3 coding DNA: TGCGCCAGCAGCCAAGAACCTAGCGGGACCGGGGAGCTGTTTTTT. Protein product: CASSQEPSGTGELFF. The V gene is TRBV4-1, the J gene TRBJ2-2, with 8 bases that match TRBD2. CDR3 length: 15 residues. V shed 0 bases and J 5 bases; nucleotides not matched to a gene: 2. CDR1 MGHRA and CDR2 YSYEKL come from the germline V gene.

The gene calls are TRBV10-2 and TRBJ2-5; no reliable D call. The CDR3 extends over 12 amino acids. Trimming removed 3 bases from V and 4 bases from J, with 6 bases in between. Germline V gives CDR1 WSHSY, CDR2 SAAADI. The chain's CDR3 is CASSENRETQYF. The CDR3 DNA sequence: TGCGCCAGCAGTGAAAATCGAGAGACCCAGTACTTC.